This paragraph reports one T cell receptor beta chain. This record belongs to a study of blood T cell repertoires in COVID-19. Study context: Sites in the United States, Italy and Spain provided acute and convalescent COVID-19 samples. PBMCs, B-cell-depleted T cells, or T cells were the source of the cDNA or gDNA that made up the material.

This CDR3 comprises 15 residues. V gave up 5 bases and J gave up 0 bases, with 12 bases separating them. Germline V gene data show CDR1 as SGHAT and CDR2 as FQNNGV. Libraries were prepared by immunoSEQ multiplex PCR; TCRdb keeps only in-frame clonotypes and omits some of them. The sample holds 470,000 or so clones, approximately 90% seen once. The chain links TRBV11-2 to TRBJ2-3; tentatively, D is TRBD1 (6 bases). The TCR was taken from a woman younger than 45 with acute or convalescent COVID-19. Source material: peripheral blood. For the CDR3, the DNA is TGTGCCAGCAGCAGTTACAGGGTTAGCACAGATACGCAGTATTTT. Amino acids: CASSSYRVSTDTQYF.